Listed here are 30 T cell receptor beta chains from one sample, sequenced in a study of T cell responses to AZD1222 COVID-19 vaccine (dated by TCRdb to about 2021). Preparation of the library involved the immunoSEQ multiplex PCR assay. The table was pulled from immuneACCESS by TCRdb, which kept in-frame rearrangements only. Such tables lose some clones; where checked, under half of the loss comes from unresolved V genes, and the rest has no known cause. The sample yields about 160,000 clones; 85% to 90% were counted once. The biggest ten clones account for roughly 5% of the sample. The meaning of the sample's time point label: baseline before first vaccination. The sample here was peripheral blood, taken on day 0 of AZD1222 vaccination. These receptors were collected from an adult in good health.

V usage is TRBV5-1 and J usage is TRBJ1-2, with TRBD1 as a possible D gene (5 bases). Trimming removed 0 bases from V and 8 bases from J, with 14 bases in between. The CDR3 has 14 residues. Germline values: CDR1 SGHRS, CDR2 YFSETQ. Here the CDR3 reads CASSLGDSLSGYTF. DNA for the CDR3: TGCGCCAGCAGCTTGGGCGACAGTCTTTCAGGCTACACCTTC.

The V and J genes are TRBV9 and TRBJ1-4; no definite D call. Germline lookup yields CDR1 SGDLS and CDR2 YYNGEE. Between the trimmed V and J ends, which lost 0 bases and 7 bases, there was a span of 13 bases. The CDR3 length is 15 residues. CDR3 residues: CASSVALQAGEKLFF. In DNA, the CDR3 is TGTGCCAGCAGCGTAGCTCTCCAGGCCGGTGAAAAACTGTTTTTT. Filled out from reference TRBV9 and TRBJ1-4, the complete variable domain reads DSGVTQTPKHLITATGQRVTLRCSPRSGDLSVYWYQQSLDQGLQFLIQYYNGEERAKGNILERFSAQQFPDLHSELNLSSLELGDSALYFCASSVALQAGEKLFFGSGTQLSVL.

The chain uses TRBV30 and TRBJ2-7, with a weak D call TRBD2 (5 bases). Trimming left V 0 bases short and J 2 bases short, with 5 bases between. Germline loops: CDR1 GTSNPN, CDR2 SVGIG (reference sequence). The CDR3 consists of 12 residues. The CDR3 coding sequence is TGTGCCTGGAGTGTAGCGGCCTACGAGCAGTACTTC. Translated, it gives CAWSVAAYEQYF.

Remarks on this clone: With a much larger clone just one base away, this may be a read error. V is TRBV6-4 and J is TRBJ2-3; TRBD2 aligns across 8 bases. Looked up from germline, CDR1 is MRHNA and CDR2 is SNTAGT. The CDR3 is 15 amino acids. Trimming took 0 bases from V and 1 from J; bases not matched to a gene: 0. The CDR3 spells CASSDSSGGTDTQYF. CDR3 nucleotides: TGTGCCAGCAGTGACTCTAGCGGGGGCACAGATACGCAGTATTTT.

The chain is built from TRBV3-1 (or the pseudogene TRBV3-2) and TRBJ1-5, with TRBD1 matching over 7 bases. Trimming removed 4 bases from V and 4 bases from J; junction bases left unmatched: 4. This CDR3 has 14 amino acids. Germline lookup yields CDR1 LGHDT and CDR2 YNNKEL (reference sequence). CDR3 region: CASSPGTENQPQHF. Written as DNA, the CDR3 is TGTGCCAGCAGCCCCGGGACAGAGAATCAGCCCCAGCATTTT.

The chain combines TRBV28 with TRBJ1-3; possible D gene TRBD1, 6 bases. This CDR3 region has 13 residues. The germline CDR1 and CDR2 sequences are MDHEN and SYDVKM. V was clipped by 4 bases and J by 4 bases, with 8 bases between them. For the CDR3, the DNA is TGTGCCAGCAGTTGGACAGAAGGAAACACCATATATTTT. It codes for CASSWTEGNTIYF.

V usage is TRBV28 and J usage is TRBJ1-2; no definite D call. The length of the CDR3 is 16 residues. CDR1 MDHEN and CDR2 SYDVKM come from the germline V gene. V was clipped by 2 bases and J by 5 bases, with 18 bases between them. CDR3 protein: CASSLPFSNRDYGYTF. The CDR3 DNA sequence: TGTGCCAGCAGTTTACCATTTAGCAACAGAGATTATGGCTACACCTTC.

V is TRBV29-1 and J is TRBJ2-6; D gene ambiguous. V dropped 4 bases and J dropped 3 bases, with 7 bases sitting between them. Germline loops: CDR1 SQVTM, CDR2 ANQGSEA. The CDR3 has 13 amino acids. CDR3 region: CSVVRRGANVLTF. The CDR3 nucleotides are TGCAGCGTTGTGAGACGTGGGGCCAACGTCCTGACTTTC.

The rearrangement joins TRBV5-1 to TRBJ1-1, with D possibly matching TRBD1 (5 bases). The germline V gene has CDR1 SGHRS and CDR2 YFSETQ. The CDR3 contains 16 residues. Trimming stripped 0 bases from V and 1 base from J, with 13 bases between. CDR3 sequence reads: CASSLVGGERNTEAFF. The CDR3 nucleotides read TGCGCCAGCAGCTTGGTGGGAGGGGAGCGGAACACTGAAGCTTTCTTT.

The chain recombines TRBV7-8 with TRBJ2-1; 9 bases map to TRBD2. CDR1 is SGHVS, CDR2 FQNEAQ, per germline. V shed 4 bases, J shed 9 bases, and the junction held 10 bases outside the gene matches. CDR3 length equals 15 residues. The chain's CDR3 is CASSSREGAFSEQFF. For the CDR3, the DNA is TGTGCCAGCAGCTCGCGGGAGGGGGCTTTCAGTGAGCAGTTCTTC.

The chain has TRBV19 and TRBJ1-1; no clear D. The germline gives CDR1 LNHDA, CDR2 SQIVND (reference sequence). The CDR3 has 12 residues. V was shortened by 7 bases and J by 10 bases, with 16 bases between the two germline ends. The CDR3 DNA follows: TGTGCCAGTAACCACCCCGGGTCTCGAGCTTTCTTT. This translates into CASNHPGSRAFF.

The chain combines TRBV14 with TRBJ2-5; 7 positions match TRBD2. CDR1 and CDR2 from the germline V gene are SGHDN and FVKESK. The CDR3 is 20 amino acids. The ends lost 8 bases at V and 3 bases at J; junction bases unmatched: 27. The CDR3 spells CASPSCLGGRVHPAKETQYF. The CDR3 bases are TGTGCCAGCCCCTCGTGCTTGGGAGGGAGGGTTCACCCGGCCAAAGAGACCCAGTACTTC. The full variable domain, its missing parts supplied by reference TRBV14 and TRBJ2-5, is EAGVTQFPSHSVIEKGQTVTLRCDPISGHDNLYWYRRVMGKEIKFLLHFVKESKQDESGMPNNRFLAERTGGTYSTLKVQPAELEDSGVYFCASPSCLGGRVHPAKETQYFGPGTRLLVL.

This chain connects TRBV7-8 to TRBJ2-7; possibly TRBD1 for D (5 bases). Germline lookup yields CDR1 SGHVS and CDR2 FQNEAQ. The CDR3 length is 14 residues. V was pared by 0 bases and J by 4 bases, with 10 bases between. The CDR3 reads CASSLAGQGYEQYF. In DNA form, the CDR3 reads TGTGCCAGCAGCTTAGCAGGCCAGGGTTACGAGCAGTACTTC.

This sequence joins TRBV6-5 and TRBJ1-5; 9 bases match TRBD1. This CDR3 is 13 amino acids long. The V gene end was trimmed by 4 bases and the J gene end by 7 bases; junction bases not matched to a gene: 2. CDR1 is MNHEY and CDR2 is SVGAGI in the germline V gene. The CDR3 nucleotides read TGTGCCAGCAGTTGGGACAGGGACCAGCCCCAGCATTTT. Its translation is CASSWDRDQPQHF.

This chain uses TRBV7-2 with TRBJ1-2; 7 bases are a match to TRBD1. The germline V gene encodes CDR1 SGHTA and CDR2 FQGNSA. V gave up 2 bases and J gave up 6 bases; unmatched junction bases: 12. This CDR3 has 16 amino acids. The CDR3 is CASSLPPRGGTNGYTF. The CDR3 DNA reads as TGTGCCAGCAGCTTACCACCCAGGGGGGGCACAAATGGCTACACCTTC. The full variable domain, completed using reference TRBV7-2 and TRBJ1-2, is GAGVSQSPSNKVTEKGKDVELRCDPISGHTALYWYRQSLGQGLEFLIYFQGNSAPDKSGLPSDRFSAERTGGSVSTLTIQRTQQEDSAVYLCASSLPPRGGTNGYTFGSGTRLTVV.

This clone was seen once. The chain has TRBV28 and TRBJ1-2, with D perhaps TRBD1 (5 bases). V shed 3 bases and J shed 5 bases, with 13 bases lying between them. The CDR3 sequence is 14 residues long. Germline V CDR1 and CDR2: MDHEN, SYDVKM. The CDR3 protein is CASSLESAGYGYTF. The CDR3 DNA sequence: TGTGCCAGCAGTTTGGAATCCGCAGGGTATGGCTACACCTTC.

This rearrangement joins TRBV6-5 to TRBJ2-5; 8 nucleotides align to TRBD2. Germline loops: CDR1 MNHEY, CDR2 SVGAGI. Trimming removed 6 bases from V and 1 base from J; junction bases left unmatched: 1. The CDR3 loop spans 13 amino acids. The DNA of the CDR3 is TGTGCCAGCAGAACTAGCGGCCAAGAGACCCAGTACTTC. Its protein is CASRTSGQETQYF.

The chain carries TRBV4-3 and TRBJ2-7; D is tentatively TRBD1 or TRBD2 (5 bases each). V lost 1 base and J 3 bases, leaving 13 bases between the germline ends. Germline-derived CDR1 and CDR2 are LGHNA and YSLEER. This CDR3 spans 15 amino acids. In DNA form, the CDR3 reads TGCGCCAGCAGCCAAGGTGGGGCCGACTACTACGAGCAGTACTTC. Its protein is CASSQGGADYYEQYF.

This sequence joins TRBV6-5 and TRBJ1-4, with a weak D call TRBD1 (5 bases). The length of the CDR3 is 13 residues. Germline V gene lookup returns CDR1 MNHEY and CDR2 SVGAGI. V dropped 0 bases and J dropped 8 bases, with 7 bases sitting between them. Written as DNA, the CDR3 is TGTGCCAGCAGTTACTCGAGACAGGAAAAACTGTTTTTT. Protein product: CASSYSRQEKLFF.

The chain has TRBV24-1 and TRBJ1-2; D remains unclear. The CDR3 has 14 residues. V lost 9 bases and J 13 bases, leaving 26 bases between the germline ends. Germline-derived CDR1 and CDR2 are KGHDR and SFDVKD. CDR3 nucleotide sequence: TGTGCCACCCCCGAATCAGGCGACGGATTTAAGGTCACCTTC. Protein product: CATPESGDGFKVTF.

This clone was recorded only once. As DNA, the CDR3 is TGTGCCAGCAGCTTTCCCTCCAGCGGGAGTTCCTACGAGCAGTACTTC. It encodes CASSFPSSGSSYEQYF. J is TRBJ2-7 and V is TRBV7-9, with 8 bases lining up with TRBD2. Per germline, CDR1 SEHNR and CDR2 FQNEAQ (reference sequence). The CDR3 spans 16 residues. J was trimmed by 1 base and V by 3 bases; bases with no gene match: 8.

This chain links TRBV4-3 with TRBJ2-3, with 10 bases fitting TRBD2. Per germline, CDR1 LGHNA and CDR2 YSLEER. The CDR3 runs to 15 residues. J gave up 3 bases and V 5 bases, and 5 bases lay outside the gene matches. This CDR3 reads CASSESGRGTDTQYF. The CDR3 bases are TGCGCCAGCAGCGAGAGCGGGAGGGGTACAGATACGCAGTATTTT.

The J gene is TRBJ2-5, the V gene TRBV7-3, with D possibly being TRBD1 or TRBD2 (6 bases each). This CDR3 has 13 residues. Trimming removed 4 bases at V and 7 bases at J, with 13 bases between. Per the germline V gene, CDR1 is SGHTA and CDR2 is FQGTGA. The CDR3 region is CASSYYEGGTQYF. In DNA form, the CDR3 reads TGTGCCAGCAGCTATTACGAGGGGGGGACCCAGTACTTC.

This chain uses TRBV19 with TRBJ1-2; D is perhaps TRBD1 (5 bases). The CDR3 totals 13 residues. Germline lookup yields CDR1 LNHDA and CDR2 SQIVND (reference sequence). With 5 bases removed from V and 4 bases from J, the gap between germline ends came to 11 bases. DNA for the CDR3: TGTGCCAGTAGTCCAGGGTTAAGCTATGGCTACACCTTC. Translating gives CASSPGLSYGYTF. The full variable domain, completed using reference TRBV19 and TRBJ1-2, is DGGITQSPKYLFRKEGQNVTLSCEQNLNHDAMYWYRQDPGQGLRLIYYSQIVNDFQKGDIAEGYSVSREKKESFPLTVTSAQKNPTAFYLCASSPGLSYGYTFGSGTRLTVV.

V is TRBV28 and J is TRBJ2-3; D call uncertain. CDR3 size: 11 residues. V gave up 6 bases and J gave up 1 base, with 2 bases separating them. Germline V gene sequence: CDR1 MDHEN, CDR2 SYDVKM. For the CDR3, the DNA is TGTGCCAGCAGGGGCACAGATACGCAGTATTTT. Its protein is CASRGTDTQYF.

The CDR3 sequence is CASSTSGRAPDTQYF. The CDR3 DNA sequence: TGTGCCAGCAGCACTAGCGGGAGGGCCCCAGATACGCAGTATTTT. The rearrangement uses TRBV28 and TRBJ2-3; 13 bases line up with TRBD2. The germline gives CDR1 MDHEN, CDR2 SYDVKM. The CDR3 extends over 15 amino acids. The V and J ends lost 6 bases and 4 bases, in that order; junction bases with no gene match: 4.

This chain links TRBV30 with TRBJ1-5; D is perhaps TRBD1 (6 bases). The ends were cut back, 1 base at V and 2 bases at J, with 18 bases in the middle. The CDR3 runs 17 residues. Germline V lookup: CDR1 GTSNPN, CDR2 SVGIG (reference sequence). This CDR3 is CAWSDREVAVGNQPQHF. CDR3 sequence (DNA): TGTGCCTGGAGTGACAGGGAAGTCGCGGTTGGCAATCAGCCCCAGCATTTT.

This rearrangement joins TRBV5-8 to TRBJ2-1; 11 bases match TRBD2. Looked up from germline, CDR1 is SGHTS and CDR2 is YDEGEE. CDR3 length equals 15 residues. V shed 3 bases and J 6 bases; nucleotides not matched to a gene: 5. The CDR3 nucleotides are TGTGCCAGCAGCTATCCGGGACTAGCGGTCAATGAGCAGTTCTTC. Amino acid sequence: CASSYPGLAVNEQFF.

In nucleotides, the CDR3 is TGTGCCAGTAGTACTGGCAATGGCTACACCTTC. It is translated as CASSTGNGYTF. The chain is built from TRBV19 and TRBJ1-2, with D hard to call. The length of the CDR3 is 11 residues. Germline V gives CDR1 LNHDA, CDR2 SQIVND (reference sequence). Trimming cost V 4 bases and J 6 bases, with 6 bases left between them.

This chain links TRBV12-3 or TRBV12-4 with TRBJ1-5; D unresolved. Deletions cut 5 bases from V and 1 base from J, with 6 bases between. The CDR3 runs to 13 residues. The CDR3 nucleotides read TGTGCCAGCAGTAAAGAAAGCAATCAGCCCCAGCATTTT. This codes for CASSKESNQPQHF.